The 20 T cell receptor beta chains below come from one sample, sequenced in a study of OX40 agonist ivuxolimab in advanced cancers. Using immunoSEQ multiplex PCR, the repertoire was profiled, and TCRdb retains in-frame clones only, with some absent. This table has around 79,000 clones, around 86% appearing once. The source material was CD4+ or CD8+ T cells sorted from blood, sampled in a trial of the OX40 agonist ivuxolimab. These receptors were taken from an adult with an advanced solid tumor such as melanoma, head and neck, liver or kidney cancer.

V is TRBV10-2 and J is TRBJ2-5, with 9 bases that match TRBD2. Per the germline V gene, CDR1 is WSHSY and CDR2 is SAAADI. The CDR3 is made up of 19 amino acids. The J segment lost 5 bases and the V segment lost 2 bases, leaving 18 bases of the junction unmatched. CDR3 amino acids: CASSEQLSLAGAGGETQYF. The CDR3 DNA reads TGCGCCAGCAGTGAGCAGCTTTCTTTAGCGGGAGCAGGAGGGGAGACCCAGTACTTC.

The rearrangement joins TRBV19 to TRBJ2-1; 7 nucleotides agree with TRBD1. V was pared by 3 bases and J by 6 bases, with 5 bases of the junction left unmatched. The CDR3 has 14 amino acids. The germline V gene encodes CDR1 LNHDA and CDR2 SQIVND (reference sequence). The CDR3 protein is CASSMGTVSNEQFF. The CDR3 DNA reads as TGTGCCAGTAGTATGGGGACAGTGAGCAATGAGCAGTTCTTC.

This chain connects TRBV5-4 to TRBJ2-2; 10 bases match TRBD1. The CDR3 runs 16 residues. CDR1 and CDR2 from the germline V gene are SGHNT and YYREEE (reference sequence). V lost 3 bases, J lost 0 bases, and 2 bases stayed unmatched. For the CDR3, the DNA is TGTGCCAGCAGCTCCGGACAGGGGGCGAACACCGGGGAGCTGTTTTTT. Encoded protein: CASSSGQGANTGELFF.

The chain employs TRBV7-2 and TRBJ1-1; D perhaps matches TRBD1 (6 bases). CDR3 length: 14 residues. Trimming took 4 bases from V and 1 from J, leaving 10 bases between them. Germline V CDR1 and CDR2: SGHTA, FQGNSA. The CDR3 region has the DNA TGTGCCAGCAGCTGGGGACACAAGAACACTGAAGCTTTCTTT. It encodes CASSWGHKNTEAFF.

The chain carries TRBV5-1 and TRBJ2-2; a possible D gene is TRBD1 (5 bases). The ends were cut back, 2 bases at V and 6 bases at J, with 14 bases in the middle. This CDR3 contains 15 residues. CDR1 is SGHRS and CDR2 is YFSETQ in the germline V gene. CDR3 in DNA: TGCGCCAGCAGCTTCGGTCAGGGCAGCGCCGGGGAGCTGTTTTTT. Amino acids: CASSFGQGSAGELFF.

The V and J genes are TRBV19 and TRBJ1-3; D remains unclear. The germline V and J ends were trimmed by 10 bases and 0 bases, with 16 bases remaining between them. The CDR3 contains 15 residues. The germline gives CDR1 LNHDA, CDR2 SQIVND (reference sequence). CDR3 region: CATSFWINSGNTIYF. CDR3 DNA sequence: TGTGCCACCTCCTTTTGGATCAACTCTGGAAACACCATATATTTT.

This clone was found once. The chain combines TRBV11-3 with TRBJ2-6; D is ambiguous. Germline V gene data show CDR1 as SGHNT and CDR2 as YENEEA. The ends were cut back, 5 bases at V and 0 bases at J, with 5 bases in the middle. The CDR3 is 14 residues long. Written as DNA, the CDR3 is TGTGCCAGCAGCCCAACCTCTGGGGCCAACGTCCTGACTTTC. Protein: CASSPTSGANVLTF.

The V and J genes are TRBV14 and TRBJ2-1, with 9 bases aligning to TRBD1. CDR3 length: 17 amino acids. Unmatched junction bases numbered 13, after V lost 4 bases and J lost 6 bases. Germline V gene lookup returns CDR1 SGHDN and CDR2 FVKESK. The CDR3 here is CASSRLPGQGFLNEQFF. The CDR3 bases are TGTGCCAGCAGCCGCCTTCCGGGACAGGGTTTCCTCAATGAGCAGTTCTTC. Using reference TRBV14 and TRBJ2-1 for the parts outside the CDR3, the full variable domain is EAGVTQFPSHSVIEKGQTVTLRCDPISGHDNLYWYRRVMGKEIKFLLHFVKESKQDESGMPNNRFLAERTGGTYSTLKVQPAELEDSGVYFCASSRLPGQGFLNEQFFGPGTRLTVL.

The chain carries TRBV30 and TRBJ2-5; either TRBD1 or TRBD2 may supply D (6 bases each). This CDR3 has 13 amino acids. V was clipped by 8 bases and J by 5 bases, with 18 bases between them. CDR1 GTSNPN and CDR2 SVGIG come from the germline V gene (reference sequence). CDR3 in DNA: TGTGCCGCACAGGGAAGGGGAGGCGAGACCCAGTACTTC. This gives the protein CAAQGRGGETQYF.

This chain connects TRBV4-3 to TRBJ1-2, with 7 bases fitting TRBD1. This CDR3 comprises 16 residues. J was trimmed by 4 bases and V by 0 bases; bases with no gene match: 8. Germline V gives CDR1 LGHNA, CDR2 YSLEER. The CDR3 DNA reads TGCGCCAGCAGCCAAGAAGGAGCGGGACAGTCCTATGGCTACACCTTC. Encoded protein: CASSQEGAGQSYGYTF.

The rearrangement uses TRBV19 and TRBJ2-7; D possibly uses TRBD1 or TRBD2 (6 bases each). The V gene's germline CDR1 is LNHDA and CDR2 SQIVND (reference sequence). There are 17 residues in the CDR3. The ends were cut back, 5 bases at V and 0 bases at J, with 20 bases in the middle. This CDR3 reads CASSAPRGLGSSYEQYF. Here the CDR3 DNA reads TGTGCCAGTAGTGCCCCCCGGGGGCTAGGATCCTCCTACGAGCAGTACTTC.

V is TRBV6-5 and J is TRBJ2-7; 8 bases agree with TRBD2. V dropped 6 bases and J dropped 5; count of bases not matched to a gene: 6. Germline V gene lookup returns CDR1 MNHEY and CDR2 SVGAGI. The CDR3 length is 13 residues. The CDR3 is CASRKTSANEQYF. The DNA for the CDR3 is TGTGCCAGCAGAAAGACTAGCGCCAACGAGCAGTACTTC.

The J gene is TRBJ1-5, the V gene TRBV5-1; TRBD1 matches at 7 bases. Germline V gives CDR1 SGHRS, CDR2 YFSETQ. The junction had 3 bases not matched to a gene; V was cut back by 0 bases and J by 6 bases. The CDR3 spans 14 residues. CDR3 in amino acids: CASSLEGAGQPQHF. CDR3 DNA: TGCGCCAGCAGCTTGGAGGGGGCCGGTCAGCCCCAGCATTTT.

The chain recombines TRBV19 with TRBJ2-5; 9 bases are a match to TRBD1. Per the germline V gene, CDR1 is LNHDA and CDR2 is SQIVND (reference sequence). With V trimmed by 6 bases and J by 1 base, 9 bases remained unmatched. The CDR3 extends over 16 amino acids. CDR3 sequence (DNA): TGTGCCAGTAGCCCGACAGGGGGGATCGCCCAAGAGACCCAGTACTTC. Protein: CASSPTGGIAQETQYF.

The genes are TRBV6-5 and TRBJ1-5, with TRBD1 as a possible D gene (5 bases). V was shortened by 6 bases and J by 4 bases, with 10 bases between the two germline ends. Germline-derived CDR1 and CDR2 are MNHEY and SVGAGI. CDR3 length: 13 residues. The CDR3 here is CASRGVGNQPQHF. CDR3 DNA: TGTGCCAGCAGGGGGGTAGGTAATCAGCCCCAGCATTTT.

The sample holds one count of this clone. J is TRBJ2-5 and V is TRBV5-1; 10 bases agree with TRBD1. CDR1 is SGHRS and CDR2 is YFSETQ in the germline V gene. V was clipped by 2 bases and J by 4 bases; unmatched bases: 8. CDR3 length equals 16 residues. The CDR3 loop reads CASSFDRGRFTETQYF. CDR3 nucleotide sequence: TGCGCCAGCAGCTTCGACAGGGGGCGATTTACAGAGACCCAGTACTTC.

The V call is TRBV5-4, the J call TRBJ1-1, with D tentatively TRBD1 (6 bases). Germline lookup yields CDR1 SGHNT and CDR2 YYREEE (reference sequence). This CDR3 contains 15 residues. Trimming pared 0 bases from V and 7 bases from J, leaving 16 bases between. CDR3 residues: CASSLAGARNGEAFF. In DNA, the CDR3 is TGTGCCAGCAGCTTGGCGGGGGCGCGTAATGGTGAAGCTTTCTTT.

The chain recombines TRBV19 with TRBJ2-2; 9 bases fit TRBD2. The J segment lost 5 bases and the V segment lost 8 bases, leaving 9 bases of the junction unmatched. Looked up from germline, CDR1 is LNHDA and CDR2 is SQIVND (reference sequence). The CDR3 has 15 residues. The CDR3 region is CASALAGVETGELFF. The CDR3 DNA reads TGTGCCAGTGCCTTAGCGGGAGTTGAAACCGGGGAGCTGTTTTTT.

The J gene is TRBJ1-2, the V gene TRBV6-5; D remains ambiguous. In germline, CDR1 is MNHEY, CDR2 SVGAGI. CDR3 length: 13 amino acids. With 5 bases removed from V and 4 bases from J, the gap between germline ends came to 11 bases. For the CDR3, the DNA is TGTGCCAGCAGTCAGACATTTGGCTATGGCTACACCTTC. This translates into CASSQTFGYGYTF.

The rearrangement uses TRBV6-1 and TRBJ1-1; perhaps TRBD1 as D (6 bases). The CDR3 covers 15 residues. Germline CDR1 and CDR2: MNHNS and SASEGT. The ends were cut back, 5 bases at V and 4 bases at J, with 17 bases in the middle. Here the CDR3 DNA reads TGTGCCAGCAGTCCCCACCGGGGAGGGGGCACTGAAGCTTTCTTT. Residues: CASSPHRGGGTEAFF.